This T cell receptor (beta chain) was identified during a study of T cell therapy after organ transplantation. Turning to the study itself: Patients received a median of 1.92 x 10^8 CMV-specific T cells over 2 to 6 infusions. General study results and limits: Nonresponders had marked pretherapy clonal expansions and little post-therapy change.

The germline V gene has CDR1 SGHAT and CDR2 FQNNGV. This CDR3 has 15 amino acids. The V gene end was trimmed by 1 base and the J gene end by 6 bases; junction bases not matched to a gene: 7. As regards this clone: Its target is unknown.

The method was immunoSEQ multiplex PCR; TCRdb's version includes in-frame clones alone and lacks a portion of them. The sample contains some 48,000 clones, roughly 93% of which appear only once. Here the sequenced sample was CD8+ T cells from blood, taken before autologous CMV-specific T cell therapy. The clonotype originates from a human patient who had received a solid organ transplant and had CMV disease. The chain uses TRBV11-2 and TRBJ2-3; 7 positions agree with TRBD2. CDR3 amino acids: CASSLAGGEVDTQYF. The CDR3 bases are TGTGCCAGCAGCTTAGCGGGAGGTGAGGTGGATACGCAGTATTTT.